This T cell receptor (beta chain) appears in the sequencing data of a study of OX40 agonist ivuxolimab in advanced cancers. Study information: Eligibility admitted prior anti-PD-1, anti-PD-L1 or anti-CTLA-4 therapy; 40% to 50% had some. Three patients, one with hepatocellular carcinoma and two with cutaneous melanoma, responded partially.

TCRdb's table, derived via immunoSEQ multiplex PCR, lists solely in-frame clones and lacks some. The sample includes about 93,000 clones, around 94% of them seen just once. Blood was sampled at baseline, cycle 4 day 1, and cycle 7 day 1. The receptor was isolated from an adult with an advanced solid tumor such as melanoma, head and neck, liver or kidney cancer. The specimen was CD4+ or CD8+ T cells sorted from blood, collected in a trial of the OX40 agonist ivuxolimab.

The CDR3 nucleotides are TGTGCCAGCAGTGAAGGGTTTGGGGGGAATTCACCCCTCCACTTT. It encodes CASSEGFGGNSPLHF. V usage is TRBV2 and J usage is TRBJ1-6, with D possibly matching TRBD1 (5 bases). Trimming left V 1 base short and J 7 bases short, with 11 bases between. Germline V gene data show CDR1 as SNHLY and CDR2 as FYNNEI. The CDR3 consists of 15 residues.